This TCR beta chain was profiled in a study of CD4 and CD8 cells across lung adenocarcinoma regions. TCRdb reprocessed the PCR reads via MiXCR and lists one record per CDR3 protein. Of 5,000 to 7,000 distinct CDR3 sequences detected, about half appear once; the ten largest clones hold around 30%. In germline, CDR1 is MNHNS, CDR2 SASEGT. The CDR3 has 17 amino acids. Losses at the gene ends were 6 bases for V and 4 bases for J; bases not matched to a gene: 6. Samples came from patients with localized non-small cell lung adenocarcinoma. The receptor was derived from a female donor with lung adenocarcinoma. The CD4 and CD8 labels of this study may be unreliable. The chain carries TRBV6-1 and TRBJ2-1; 16 nucleotides align to TRBD2. The material sequenced was CD4+ T cells from the center of a lung tumor. The CDR3 reads CASRTGLAGGPYNEQFF. The CDR3 bases are TGTGCCAGCAGGACGGGACTAGCGGGGGGGCCGTACAATGAGCAGTTCTTC.